These T cell receptor beta chains were read from a single sample in a study of CD4 T cells in relation to SARS-CoV-2 and coronaviruses. Their specific antigens are unknown. TCRdb's copy holds only in-frame clones and misses some; the assay was immunoSEQ multiplex PCR. The top ten clones hold under 15% of a sample with 20,000 to 25,000 clones, around 76% of them seen once. The sequenced material came from CD4+ T cells from PBMCs, cultured in vitro. These receptors came from a human donor in good health. CDR3s include the opening cysteine and the closing phenylalanine or tryptophan. The D gene is left open where the match is weak. Rows give clone size only sometimes, using once, few, many, or a class for an expanded clone.

cdr3_aa	cdr3_nt	clone_size	v_call	j_call	d_call
CASSLPGQETQYF	TGTGCCAGCAGTTTACCGGGTCAAGAGACCCAGTACTTC	once	TRBV28	TRBJ2-5	NA
CASSLAGASNQPQHF	TGTGCCAGCAGCTTGGCAGGGGCGAGCAATCAGCCCCAGCATTTT	NA	TRBV5-6	TRBJ1-5	NA
CASSLTTGDQPQHF	TGCGCCAGCAGCCTTACGACAGGGGATCAGCCCCAGCATTTT	NA	TRBV5-1	TRBJ1-5	TRBD1
CASSQATLVGEQYF	TGTGCCAGCAGCCAGGCAACTCTGGTTGGCGAGCAGTACTTC	NA	TRBV3-1/TRBV3-2	TRBJ2-7	NA
CASSVASGRGNEQFF	TGTGCCAGCAGCGTCGCTAGCGGGCGCGGGAATGAGCAGTTCTTC	NA	TRBV7-3	TRBJ2-1	TRBD2
CASSHMGGRPTDNEQFF	TGTGCCAGCAGCCATATGGGGGGGCGGCCAACGGACAATGAGCAGTTCTTC	NA	TRBV5-4	TRBJ2-1	NA
CASSLDSATNEKLFF	TGTGCCAGCAGTTTGGACAGTGCAACTAATGAAAAACTGTTTTTT	few	TRBV6-5	TRBJ1-4	NA
CASSEGTGVGELFF	TGTGCCAGCAGTGAAGGGACAGGGGTTGGGGAGCTGTTTTTT	NA	TRBV2	TRBJ2-2	TRBD1
CASSLGEGLGETQYF	TGTGCCAGCAGCTTGGGGGAAGGATTAGGAGAGACCCAGTACTTC	NA	TRBV11-3	TRBJ2-5	NA
CASGGQGTYEQYF	TGTGCCAGCGGAGGACAGGGGACCTACGAGCAGTACTTC	NA	TRBV2	TRBJ2-7	TRBD1
CASSLSPSVPEAFF	TGTGCCAGCAGCTTGAGTCCGAGTGTGCCTGAAGCTTTCTTT	NA	TRBV5-5	TRBJ1-1	NA
CASSQFGENTIYF	TGTGCCAGCAGCCAATTCGGAGAGAACACCATATATTTT	NA	TRBV3-1/TRBV3-2	TRBJ1-3	NA
CATSDPGTELNSGANVLTF	TGTGCCACCAGTGATCCCGGGACAGAGTTAAACTCTGGGGCCAACGTCCTGACTTTC	NA	TRBV24-1	TRBJ2-6	TRBD1
CASSLSRHLGYTF	TGTGCCAGCAGTTTATCCCGGCATTTGGGTTACACCTTC	NA	TRBV27	TRBJ1-2	NA
CASSGQGRNTEAFF	TGTGCCAGCAGCGGACAGGGAAGGAACACTGAAGCTTTCTTT	NA	TRBV2	TRBJ1-1	TRBD1
CASSKTGTGVGEKLFF	TGTGCCAGCAGCAAAACCGGGACAGGGGTAGGAGAAAAACTGTTTTTT	NA	TRBV13	TRBJ1-4	TRBD1
CASTQTNSGAGELFF	TGCGCCAGCACCCAAACCAATAGCGGGGCCGGGGAGCTGTTTTTT	NA	TRBV5-1	TRBJ2-2	TRBD2
CASRFLTEAFF	TGTGCCAGCAGATTTTTGACTGAAGCTTTCTTT	NA	TRBV27	TRBJ1-1	NA
CASGDRVDYGYTF	TGTGCTAGTGGGGACAGGGTAGACTATGGCTACACCTTC	once	TRBV12-5	TRBJ1-2	TRBD1
CASSQTSGGKETQYF	TGTGCCAGCAGTCAAACTAGCGGGGGGAAAGAGACCCAGTACTTC	NA	TRBV7-2	TRBJ2-5	TRBD2
CASSIETRGTQYF	TGTGCCAGTAGTATTGAGACCCGAGGGACCCAGTACTTC	NA	TRBV19	TRBJ2-5	NA
CASSLSVVEAFF	TGTGCCAGCAGTTTATCGGTGGTTGAAGCTTTCTTT	NA	TRBV28	TRBJ1-1	NA
CASSISRLAGGLGETQYF	TGTGCCAGTAGTATTTCTAGGCTAGCGGGAGGTCTGGGAGAGACCCAGTACTTC	NA	TRBV19	TRBJ2-5	TRBD2
CASTRTGFDTGELFF	TGTGCCAGCACACGGACAGGGTTCGACACCGGGGAGCTGTTTTTT	few	TRBV19	TRBJ2-2	TRBD1
CASSPGFTSNQPQHF	TGTGCCAGCTCACCAGGTTTTACGAGCAATCAGCCCCAGCATTTT	NA	TRBV18	TRBJ1-5	NA
CASGPGRGNYGYTF	TGTGCCAGCGGGCCGGGCAGGGGGAACTATGGCTACACCTTC	once	TRBV27	TRBJ1-2	TRBD1
CASGQGSEQFF	TGCGCCAGCGGCCAAGGTTCAGAGCAGTTCTTC	NA	TRBV5-1	TRBJ2-1	NA
CASSIGDRSYNEQFF	TGTGCCAGTAGTATAGGGGACCGCTCCTACAATGAGCAGTTCTTC	NA	TRBV19	TRBJ2-1	NA
CASSDQGTAPYEQYF	TGTGCCAGCAGTGATCAAGGGACGGCGCCCTACGAGCAGTACTTC	few	TRBV6-1	TRBJ2-7	NA
CASSASGQGNTEAFF	TGTGCCAGCAGCGCCTCGGGACAGGGGAACACTGAAGCTTTCTTT	NA	TRBV5-8	TRBJ1-1	TRBD1
CASSLGEFSSTDTQYF	TGCGCCAGCAGCTTGGGAGAGTTTTCTAGCACAGATACGCAGTATTTT	once	TRBV5-1	TRBJ2-3	NA
CASSARLSGNTIYF	TGTGCCAGCAGCGCAAGGCTCTCTGGAAACACCATATATTTT	few	TRBV11-2	TRBJ1-3	NA
CASSLDYNAGELFF	TGTGCCAGCAGCTTAGACTATAATGCCGGGGAGCTGTTTTTT	once	TRBV11-2	TRBJ2-2	NA
CASRGTGGNKVYTIYF	TGTGCCAGCAGGGGGACAGGGGGTAATAAGGTCTACACCATATATTTT	NA	TRBV28	TRBJ1-3	TRBD1
CASSATGGSGEKLFF	TGTGCCAGCAGCGCAACAGGGGGATCGGGGGAAAAACTGTTTTTT	NA	TRBV9	TRBJ1-4	TRBD1
CASSPEGTGVLYEQYF	TGTGCCAGCTCACCAGAGGGGACAGGGGTACTCTACGAGCAGTACTTC	few	TRBV18	TRBJ2-7	TRBD1
CASSLGGSSASTDTQYF	TGCGCCAGCAGCTTGGGCGGCAGTTCGGCTAGCACAGATACGCAGTATTTT	NA	TRBV5-1	TRBJ2-3	NA
CSANTETQYF	TGCAGTGCTAATACGGAGACCCAGTACTTC	NA	TRBV20-1	TRBJ2-5	NA
CASSLRLGSSYNEQFF	TGTGCCAGCAGTTTAAGGCTAGGGAGCTCCTACAATGAGCAGTTCTTC	NA	TRBV11-2	TRBJ2-1	NA
CAISAQGEQFF	TGTGCCATCAGTGCCCAAGGTGAGCAGTTCTTC	few	TRBV10-3	TRBJ2-1	NA
CASSPLGTQYGYTF	TGTGCCAGCAGCCCCCTCGGGACACAGTATGGCTACACCTTC	few	TRBV5-5	TRBJ1-2	NA
CASSVAGGEADTQYF	TGTGCCAGCAGTGTAGCGGGAGGGGAGGCAGATACGCAGTATTTT	NA	TRBV28	TRBJ2-3	TRBD2
CASTERAGASYNSPLHF	TGTGCCAGCACCGAACGGGCAGGGGCCTCATATAATTCACCCCTCCACTTT	NA	TRBV2	TRBJ1-6	NA
CACYTGGNSPLHF	TGTGCCTGTTACACGGGGGGTAATTCACCCCTCCACTTT	NA	TRBV30	TRBJ1-6	NA
CASSLRAATWQFF	TGTGCCAGCAGTTTAAGGGCGGCAACCTGGCAGTTCTTC	once	TRBV28	TRBJ2-1	NA
CASSFRFDRGEKLFF	TGTGCCAGCAGCTTCCGCTTCGACAGGGGTGAAAAGCTGTTTTTT	NA	TRBV11-2	TRBJ2-2	TRBD1
CASSLPRGEAFF	TGTGCCAGCAGTTTACCGCGCGGTGAAGCTTTCTTT	few	TRBV28	TRBJ1-1	NA
CASSNREGDSPLHF	TGTGCCAGCAGCAACAGGGAAGGGGATTCACCCCTCCACTTT	NA	TRBV5-4	TRBJ1-6	NA
CASSSASGSLNEQYF	TGCGCCAGCAGCTCCGCTAGCGGGAGTTTAAACGAGCAGTACTTC	NA	TRBV5-1	TRBJ2-7	TRBD2
CASSMGLAGGGEQFF	TGCGCCAGCAGCATGGGACTAGCGGGAGGCGGTGAGCAGTTCTTC	NA	TRBV5-1	TRBJ2-1	TRBD2
CASSLTSGPPYEQYF	TGCGCCAGCTCCCTGACTAGCGGGCCCCCCTACGAGCAGTACTTC	NA	TRBV5-1	TRBJ2-7	TRBD2
CASSESTLANPYNEQFF	TGCGCCAGCAGTGAGTCTACTCTAGCGAACCCCTACAATGAGCAGTTCTTC	NA	TRBV10-2	TRBJ2-1	NA